These T cell receptor beta chains were read from a single sample in a study of T cells in Graves' hyperthyroidism and ophthalmopathy. One entry per CDR3 protein, called by TCRdb with MiXCR from the multiplex PCR reads. The table includes approximately 400,000 distinct CDR3 sequences, roughly 13% detected once. What was sequenced was blood. The receptors here all came from a man aged 25-45 years with Graves' hyperthyroidism that later progressed to Graves' ophthalmopathy. Both conserved end residues are part of each CDR3. Fields, in order: clone size, D gene, J gene, V gene, CDR3 protein, CDR3 DNA. D genes are given only for firm matches. Clone size is stated in some rows and not others, as once, few, many or a class when expanded.

>few|NA|TRBJ2-3|TRBV19
CASGWDTQYF
TGTGCCAGTGGTTGGGATACGCAGTATTTT
>NA|NA|TRBJ1-3|TRBV6-2/TRBV6-3
CASRRGNSGNTIYF
TGTGCCAGCAGGCGGGGCAACTCTGGAAACACCATATATTTT
>few|NA|TRBJ2-3|TRBV12-5
CASGLVRVTPSSTDTQYF
TGTGCTAGTGGTTTGGTACGGGTTACCCCCTCTAGCACAGATACGCAGTATTTT
>many|NA|TRBJ1-5|TRBV2
CASFDGRDNQPQHF
TGTGCCAGTTTTGACGGCAGAGATAATCAGCCCCAGCATTTT
>few|NA|TRBJ2-3|TRBV5-1
CASSLGYSPGSYTDTQYF
TGCGCCAGCAGCTTGGGCTATTCTCCGGGGTCTTACACAGATACGCAGTATTTT
>few|NA|TRBJ1-3|TRBV30
CAWIRTSSPGNTIYF
TGTGCCTGGATTAGGACCTCATCTCCTGGAAACACCATATATTTT
>NA|TRBD1|TRBJ2-3|TRBV6-1
CASNNGQGATDTQYF
TGTGCCAGCAACAACGGACAGGGGGCAACAGATACGCAGTATTTT
>many|NA|TRBJ1-2|TRBV28
CASSGWGVGYTF
TGTGCCAGCAGCGGTTGGGGGGTTGGCTACACCTTC
>NA|NA|TRBJ2-5|TRBV5-8
CASSYGRQETQYF
TGTGCCAGCAGCTACGGCAGGCAAGAGACCCAGTACTTC
>many|TRBD1|TRBJ1-6|TRBV20-1
CSASSGQGNSPLHF
TGCAGTGCTAGCTCGGGACAGGGAAATTCACCCCTCCACTTT